The following is a T cell receptor beta chain sequence with its context. Its antigen is not known. Deletions cut 1 base from V and 7 bases from J, with 20 bases between. CDR3 length: 16 amino acids. CDR1 and CDR2 from the germline V gene are DFQATT and SNEGSKA (reference sequence). The record originates from a study of T-cell reconstitution after alpha-beta-depleted transplantation in children. General study results and limits: A year had passed since transplant, and T-cell counts and diversity by then came mostly from newly produced T cells. About two months after transplant, alpha-beta T cells reportedly came from several hundred expanded graft clones.

Unique molecular identifiers were used in preparing the TCRbeta library. TCRdb reprocessed the PCR reads with MiXCR, giving one entry per CDR3 protein. The sample yields about 600,000 distinct CDR3 sequences, over 10% seen once. Source: PBMCs, mostly from graft donor cells, taken 360 days after TCRalphabeta/CD19-depleted stem cell transplant. This sequence originates from a male patient younger than 18 who had a stem cell transplant for acute myeloid leukemia, so the T cells may come from the graft donor. V is TRBV20-1 and J is TRBJ2-1; weak D call: TRBD2 (5 bases). The chain's CDR3 is CSARVFRTPTGNEQFF. For the CDR3, the DNA is TGCAGTGCTAGAGTGTTTAGGACCCCTACGGGGAATGAGCAGTTCTTC.